This TCR beta chain was retrieved from a study of T cells in Graves' hyperthyroidism and ophthalmopathy (dated by TCRdb to about 2019). For the wider study: Peripheral blood was sampled at the time of initial diagnosis, prior to any treatment. To identify distinguishing TCR V-J signatures, a discovery cohort of 100 patients was used, comprising 40 to 45 with Graves' ophthalmopathy and approximately 58 with stable Graves' hyperthyroidism. The study also compared thyroid tissue and blood T-cell repertoires from several Graves' hyperthyroidism patients. Prospective prediction of ophthalmopathy was tested in an independent validation cohort consisting of some 18 hyperthyroidism patients and around 16 patients who later progressed to ophthalmopathy. The approximately 90 discovery patients were randomly split 7:3 into training and test sets. TCR Vbeta CDR3 sequencing of roughly 140 peripheral blood samples (over 40 ophthalmopathy, 75 or so hyperthyroidism and approximately 17 progressor patients) is reported in the paper. After blood sampling, hyperthyroidism patients were treated with methimazole at a starting dose of 30 mg daily, and ophthalmopathy patients were treated with high-dose intravenous methylprednisolone.

Graves' hyperthyroidism was defined as stable when no progression to ophthalmopathy occurred over 18 months of follow-up. Hyperthyroidism patients were newly diagnosed, with disease duration under 2 months, and aged 18 to 65 years. Patients with uncontrolled infections, other autoimmune diseases, pregnancy or lactation were excluded. Diagnoses relied on clinical symptoms, serum thyroxine and TRAb, thyroid ultrasound and orbital computed tomography. PBMCs were separated from under 12 ml of fresh peripheral blood using Ficoll-Paque density gradient centrifugation. Total RNA was extracted with Trizol reagent, and quality was checked on an Agilent 2100 Bioanalyzer. The TCR beta CDR3 regions were amplified from RNA transcripts. The TCR CDR3 was subjected to a first round of RT-PCR using the HTBI primer set and the Qiagen OneStep RT-PCR kit. Libraries were constructed in a second round of multiplex PCR, after which size selection and purification were carried out. Sequencing of the libraries was done on an Illumina HiSeq2000 using paired-end 100 bp reads. Per the authors' processing: SOAPnuke was used to process the raw data, with reads discarded if the reads contained adapters or uncalled bases, had a mean Phred below 15, or lacked an exact constant-primer or identifier match. COPE v1.2.5 was used to merge high-quality paired reads, and clonotypes were defined as unique nucleotide sequences. MiTCR v1.1 was used to align the clonotypes against IMGT TRBV, TRBD and TRBJ reference segments. The analysis was restricted to V-J combinations with a frequency above 0.0001, which together covered 99% to 99.2% of the repertoires. The TCS score was defined as the ratio of F50 (clonal expansion) to E x V (chaos), calculated using BLOSUM62-based TCRdist between CDR3 peptides within each V-J. Welch's t-statistics and random forest reduced roughly 530 V-J features to under 15, which were used in a naive Bayes classifier (R e1071). TCRdb redid the processing of the public reads, applying fastp at Q25 and MiXCR, and retained in-frame beta chains. Rows merge per CDR3 protein into single entries with the most common DNA and genes. TCRdb's processing, not the study's, gives the V and J calls here. A total of hundreds of thousands of distinct CDR3 sequences appear in this sample, approximately 14% of them only once. The ten biggest clones cover around 7% of the sample.

Beyond this particular receptor, the publication reports: Sample size was not statistically predetermined, and investigators were not blinded to group allocation. During validation, the model predicted progression to ophthalmopathy a median of roughly six months ahead of onset, with roughly 65% sensitivity and more than 72% specificity. Most expanded thyroid clonotypes (frequency above 0.001) were also detected in blood, a finding suggesting that blood repertoires may reflect thyroid immune responses. A model built on a 13 V-J signature distinguished ophthalmopathy from stable hyperthyroidism, reaching around 87% sensitivity and about 81% specificity in cross-validation and 80%/75% in testing.

V and J lose 4 bases and 2 bases, and a span of 16 bases separates them. Including the terminal cysteine and phenylalanine, the CDR3 comprises 15 residues. Only the CDR3 DNA stays, 45 bases, in frame from base 1. CDR1 SGHRS and CDR2 YFSETQ are derived from the germline V gene. This clonotype was seen repeatedly, ten times or more. The specificity of this receptor is unknown. No quality values exist for individual bases; no much larger clone is one base distant. Material: blood. Recombination joined TRBV5-1 with TRBJ2-7, with a weak D call of TRBD2 (6 bases match). The TCR sequence derives from a woman aged 18-29 years with Graves' hyperthyroidism. The DNA reads TGCGCCAGCAGCCCGGGGCCGGGGGAGGCCTACGAGCAGTACTTC. Translated, it reads CASSPGPGEAYEQYF.